What follows are 19 T cell receptor beta chains derived from one specimen sequenced in a study of T cells after posttransplantation cyclophosphamide. Produced via immunoSEQ multiplex PCR; TCRdb's table is partial and in-frame only. The repertoire has over 20,000 clones, none seen only once; the ten largest take about 1.5%. Sequenced sample: PBMCs. These receptors were collected from a man in his fifties in good health, CMV-negative, and a related stem cell transplant donor.

This clone was observed at least ten times. The chain is built from TRBV6-6 and TRBJ1-5, with 7 positions matching TRBD1. The germline V gene encodes CDR1 MNHNY and CDR2 SVGAGI (reference sequence). This CDR3 comprises 13 residues. J gave up 1 base and V 10 bases, and 4 bases lay outside the gene matches. This chain's CDR3 is CATDRASNQPQHF. The DNA of the CDR3 is TGTGCCACAGACAGGGCAAGCAATCAGCCCCAGCATTTT.

J is TRBJ2-7 and V is TRBV6-5, with 7 nucleotides matching TRBD1. The CDR3 totals 15 residues. Germline V gene sequence: CDR1 MNHEY, CDR2 SVGAGI. With V trimmed by 6 bases and J by 2 bases, 10 bases remained unmatched. This chain's CDR3 is CASRVMTGLPYEQYF. In nucleotides, the CDR3 is TGTGCCAGCAGAGTAATGACAGGGCTTCCCTACGAGCAGTACTTC.

This clone was observed many times. The chain carries TRBV27 and TRBJ1-2; 7 bases match TRBD1. The germline V gene has CDR1 MNHEY and CDR2 SMNVEV (reference sequence). The CDR3 has 13 residues. After removal of 3 bases from V and 8 bases from J, the junction contained 6 bases not matched to a gene. The CDR3 DNA reads as TGTGCCAGCAGTTTTCTACAGGGGAACGGCTACACCTTC. Its protein is CASSFLQGNGYTF.

This clone has just a few counts. The chain is built from TRBV28 and TRBJ2-5; 8 nucleotides line up with TRBD2. The J call may be mistaken, given a closer DNA end match to TRBJ2-7. CDR1 and CDR2 (germline): MDHEN, SYDVKM. The CDR3 spans 15 residues. Written as DNA, the CDR3 is TGTGCCAGCAGGCCAACTAGCGGACACTCCTACGAGCAGTACTTC. As protein: CASRPTSGHSYEQYF.

As for this clone: A much larger clone differs from this one at a single base, so this may be a read error. The V call is TRBV19, the J call TRBJ2-7; tentatively, D is TRBD2 (5 bases). The CDR3 consists of 15 residues. CDR1 is LNHDA, CDR2 SQIVND, per germline (reference sequence). The V end lost 2 bases, the J end lost 3 bases, and 14 bases lay between the germline ends. The CDR3 region has the DNA TGTGCCAGTAGTATAATCCCGGGGATCGTCTACGAGCAGTACTTC. Protein: CASSIIPGIVYEQYF.

This clone was seen repeatedly, ten times or more. The gene calls are TRBV5-1 and TRBJ2-1; TRBD2 agrees at 7 bases. V shed 2 bases, J shed 3 bases, and the junction held 11 bases outside the gene matches. There are 17 residues in the CDR3. Germline V CDR1 and CDR2: SGHRS, YFSETQ. CDR3 DNA: TGCGCCAGCAGCTTCCAAGGACAATCTAGCGGCTACAATGAGCAGTTCTTC. This sequence encodes CASSFQGQSSGYNEQFF.

Many counts were recorded for this clone. Other DNA variants within this sample encode the same CDR3. The chain links TRBV5-1 to TRBJ2-5; maybe TRBD1 (6 bases). The CDR3 spans 12 residues. V was shortened by 8 bases and J by 2 bases, with 10 bases between the two germline ends. CDR1 and CDR2 (germline): SGHRS, YFSETQ. The CDR3 loop reads CASGQLQETQYF. CDR3 bases: TGCGCCAGTGGACAGCTTCAAGAGACCCAGTACTTC.

Ten or more counts support this clone. The chain is built from TRBV28 and TRBJ2-1, with 7 bases lining up with TRBD1. The junction had 12 bases not matched to a gene; V was cut back by 7 bases and J by 0 bases. The CDR3 length is 17 residues. CDR1 and CDR2 from the germline V gene are MDHEN and SYDVKM. As DNA, the CDR3 is TGTGCCAGCACCGCCGCCGGGACAGAGAGCTCCTACAATGAGCAGTTCTTC. This translates into CASTAAGTESSYNEQFF.

This clone occurred many times. The chain is built from TRBV7-3 and TRBJ1-3; unclear D gene. The V end was cut by 2 bases, the J end by 2 bases, with 7 bases between. CDR3 length: 14 amino acids. Germline assignment: CDR1 SGHTA and CDR2 FQGTGA. CDR3 nucleotide sequence: TGTGCCAGCAGCTTAGAGGGAACTGGAAACACCATATATTTT. Amino acids: CASSLEGTGNTIYF. The full variable domain, with the rest looked up from reference TRBV7-3 and TRBJ1-3, is GAGVSQTPSNKVTEKGKYVELRCDPISGHTALYWYRQSLGQGPEFLIYFQGTGAADDSGLPNDRFFAVRPEGSVSTLKIQRTERGDSAVYLCASSLEGTGNTIYFGEGSWLTVV.

Many counts were recorded for this clone. The chain employs TRBV30 and TRBJ2-1; 8 bases line up with TRBD2. Trimming cost V 2 bases and J 6 bases; bases outside gene matches: 9. Germline V CDR1 and CDR2: GTSNPN, SVGIG (reference sequence). The length of the CDR3 is 15 residues. The CDR3 DNA follows: TGTGCCTGGAGTCCCCTCGCGGGAGGAGGCAATGAGCAGTTCTTC. Protein: CAWSPLAGGGNEQFF.

This clone has just a few counts. It may be a read error: a sequence one base away is much more abundant. Other DNA sequences from this sample encode an identical CDR3 as well. The rearrangement uses TRBV2 and TRBJ2-7, with 10 bases that match TRBD1. This CDR3 is 11 amino acids long. Per the germline V gene, CDR1 is SNHLY and CDR2 is FYNNEI. Losses at the gene ends were 6 bases for V and 12 bases for J; bases not matched to a gene: 5. The CDR3 coding sequence is TGTGCCAGCAGCGCGCGGACAGGGGGGTACTTC. Amino acids: CASSARTGGYF.

Many counts were recorded for this clone. This chain uses TRBV2 with TRBJ1-5, with a tentative D call TRBD1 (6 bases). This CDR3 region has 15 residues. In germline, CDR1 is SNHLY, CDR2 FYNNEI. Deletions cut 6 bases from V and 2 bases from J, with 14 bases between. CDR3 amino acids: CASRTGYGGNQPQHF. The CDR3, as DNA: TGTGCCAGCAGAACAGGGTATGGTGGCAATCAGCCCCAGCATTTT. Filled out from reference TRBV2 and TRBJ1-5, the complete variable domain reads EPEVTQTPSHQVTQMGQEVILRCVPISNHLYFYWYRQILGQKVEFLVSFYNNEISEKSEIFDDQFSVERPDGSNFTLKIRSTKLEDSAMYFCASRTGYGGNQPQHFGDGTRLSIL.

This clone was found many times. The chain combines TRBV7-2 with TRBJ2-5, with D possibly being TRBD2 (5 bases). The CDR3 extends over 16 amino acids. The germline V gene has CDR1 SGHTA and CDR2 FQGNSA. Between the trimmed V and J ends, which lost 5 bases and 0 bases, there was a span of 16 bases. Here the CDR3 DNA reads TGTGCCAGCAGCCCTAACGAGGGCCCGTACCAAGAGACCCAGTACTTC. This gives the protein CASSPNEGPYQETQYF.

In its sample, this clone was seen many times. V and J are TRBV10-3 and TRBJ2-7; 10 nucleotides agree with TRBD1. The CDR3 covers 15 residues. Trimming cost V 5 bases and J 0 bases; bases outside gene matches: 4. Germline values: CDR1 ENHRY, CDR2 SYGVKD. This CDR3 is CAISPGTGASYEQYF. CDR3 nucleotide sequence: TGTGCCATCAGTCCCGGGACAGGGGCCTCCTACGAGCAGTACTTC.

This clone appeared many times. This chain uses TRBV6-1 with TRBJ2-3; TRBD2 might be the D (5 bases). The CDR3 runs to 13 residues. In germline, CDR1 is MNHNS, CDR2 SASEGT. The CDR3 sequence is CASRGYYTDTQYF. The DNA of the CDR3 is TGTGCGAGCCGGGGTTACTACACAGATACGCAGTATTTT.

In this sample, this clone turned up many times. The gene calls are TRBV5-5 and TRBJ2-5, with D perhaps TRBD1 (8 bases). The CDR3 is 17 amino acids. The V and J ends lost 4 bases and 4 bases respectively, with 23 bases between them. Germline-derived CDR1 and CDR2 are SGHKS and YYEKEE (reference sequence). In DNA, the CDR3 is TGTGCCAGCAGCGTAAGGGGGGGAGGACAGGGTCGAGAGACCCAGTACTTC. Amino acid sequence: CASSVRGGGQGRETQYF.

Many counts were recorded for this clone. The chain recombines TRBV2 with TRBJ2-3; the match to TRBD1 covers 10 bases. CDR3 length equals 16 residues. Germline V gene data show CDR1 as SNHLY and CDR2 as FYNNEI. The V gene end was trimmed by 4 bases and the J gene end by 0 bases; junction bases not matched to a gene: 4. The CDR3 DNA follows: TGTGCCAGCAGTGCACGACAGGGGGCCAGCACAGATACGCAGTATTTT. Its translation: CASSARQGASTDTQYF. The whole variable domain, remainder taken from reference TRBV2 and TRBJ2-3, is EPEVTQTPSHQVTQMGQEVILRCVPISNHLYFYWYRQILGQKVEFLVSFYNNEISEKSEIFDDQFSVERPDGSNFTLKIRSTKLEDSAMYFCASSARQGASTDTQYFGPGTRLTVL.

This clone was observed many times. J is TRBJ2-5 and V is TRBV5-4; TRBD1 matches 10 bases. The CDR3 spans 14 residues. From germline, CDR1 is SGHNT and CDR2 YYREEE (reference sequence). The V and J ends lost 4 bases and 3 bases, in that order; junction bases with no gene match: 3. CDR3 coding DNA: TGTGCCAGCAGCCCTGGACAGGGGGAAGAGACCCAGTACTTC. As protein: CASSPGQGEETQYF.

This clone was picked up many times. This rearrangement joins TRBV27 to TRBJ2-3; D not resolved. There are 13 residues in the CDR3. Germline CDR1 MNHEY, CDR2 SMNVEV (reference sequence). V was shortened by 5 bases and J by 0 bases, with 6 bases between the two germline ends. CDR3 in amino acids: CASSTQSTDTQYF. CDR3 coding DNA: TGTGCCAGCAGTACGCAGAGCACAGATACGCAGTATTTT.